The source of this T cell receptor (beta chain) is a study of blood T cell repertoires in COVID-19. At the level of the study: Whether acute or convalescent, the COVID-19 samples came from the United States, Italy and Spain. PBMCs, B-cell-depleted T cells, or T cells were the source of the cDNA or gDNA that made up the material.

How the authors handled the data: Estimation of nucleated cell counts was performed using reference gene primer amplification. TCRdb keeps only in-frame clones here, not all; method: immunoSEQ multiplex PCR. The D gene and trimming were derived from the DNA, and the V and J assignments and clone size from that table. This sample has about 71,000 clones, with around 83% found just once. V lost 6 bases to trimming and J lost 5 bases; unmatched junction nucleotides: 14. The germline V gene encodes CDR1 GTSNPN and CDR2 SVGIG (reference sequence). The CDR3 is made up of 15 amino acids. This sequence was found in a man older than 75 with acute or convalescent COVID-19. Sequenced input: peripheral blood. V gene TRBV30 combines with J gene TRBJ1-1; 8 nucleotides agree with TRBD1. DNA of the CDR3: TGTGCCTGCACACCCAGGGGGCAGTGGGGGACTGAAGCTTTCTTT. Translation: CACTPRGQWGTEAFF.